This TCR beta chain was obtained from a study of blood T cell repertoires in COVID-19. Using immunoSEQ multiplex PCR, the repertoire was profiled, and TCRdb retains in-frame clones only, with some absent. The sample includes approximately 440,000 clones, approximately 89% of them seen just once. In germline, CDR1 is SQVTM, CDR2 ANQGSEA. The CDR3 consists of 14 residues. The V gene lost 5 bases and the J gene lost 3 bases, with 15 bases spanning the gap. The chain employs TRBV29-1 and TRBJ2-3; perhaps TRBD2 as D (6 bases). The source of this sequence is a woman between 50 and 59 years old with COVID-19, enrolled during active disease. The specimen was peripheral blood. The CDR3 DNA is TGCAGCGTTTTCTGGGCGGGGAGGACAGATACGCAGTATTTT. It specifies CSVFWAGRTDTQYF.